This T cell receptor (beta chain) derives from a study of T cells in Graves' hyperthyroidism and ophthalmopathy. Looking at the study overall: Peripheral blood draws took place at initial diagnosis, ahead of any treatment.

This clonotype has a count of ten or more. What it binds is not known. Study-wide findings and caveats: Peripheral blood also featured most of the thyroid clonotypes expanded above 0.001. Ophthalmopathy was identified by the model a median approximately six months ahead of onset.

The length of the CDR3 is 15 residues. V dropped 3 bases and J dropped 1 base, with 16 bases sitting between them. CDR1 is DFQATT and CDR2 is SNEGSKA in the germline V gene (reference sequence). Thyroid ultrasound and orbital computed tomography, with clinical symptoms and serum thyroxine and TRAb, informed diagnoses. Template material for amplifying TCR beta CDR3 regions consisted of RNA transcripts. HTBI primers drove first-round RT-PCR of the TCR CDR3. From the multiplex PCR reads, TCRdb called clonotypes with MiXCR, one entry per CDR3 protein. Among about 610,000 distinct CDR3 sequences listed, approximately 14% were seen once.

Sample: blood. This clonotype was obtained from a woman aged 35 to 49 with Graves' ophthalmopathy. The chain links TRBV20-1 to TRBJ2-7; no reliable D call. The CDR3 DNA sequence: TGCAGTGCTAGCCGCTTCGCTTCGGGTTCCTACGAGCAGTACTTC. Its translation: CSASRFASGSYEQYF.